This TCR beta chain came from a study of type 1 regulatory T cells. On the study more broadly: This in vitro CD4 product, T-allo10, is enriched for Tr1 cells and alloantigen-specific. Broader study findings: Tr1 cells had a more restricted TCR repertoire than non-Tr1 cells.

TCRdb itself ran the reads through MiXCR, one entry per CDR3 protein. This table has around 5,000 distinct CDR3 sequences, about 26% appearing once. Regarding this clonotype: Its antigen is still unknown.

The TCR sequence derives from a human donor in good health. The specimen sequenced was cultured type 1 regulatory T (Tr1) cells, either the whole culture or a sorted fraction (not recorded which).

CDR3 residues: CATSRAGQGPQPQHF. CDR3 nucleotides: TGTGCCACCAGCAGAGCTGGCCAGGGCCCTCAGCCCCAGCATTTT. The gene calls are TRBV15 and TRBJ1-5; TRBD1 is a possible D gene (5 bases). Germline values: CDR1 LNHNV, CDR2 YYDKDF (reference sequence). The CDR3 length is 15 residues. V gave up 1 base and J gave up 6 bases, with 13 bases separating them. Based on the CDR3 plus reference TRBV15 and TRBJ1-5, the full variable domain is DAMVIQNPRYQVTQFGKPVTLSCSQTLNHNVMYWYQQKSSQAPKLLFHYYDKDFNNEADTPDNFQSRRPNTSFCFLDIRSPGLGDTAMYLCATSRAGQGPQPQHFGDGTRLSIL.